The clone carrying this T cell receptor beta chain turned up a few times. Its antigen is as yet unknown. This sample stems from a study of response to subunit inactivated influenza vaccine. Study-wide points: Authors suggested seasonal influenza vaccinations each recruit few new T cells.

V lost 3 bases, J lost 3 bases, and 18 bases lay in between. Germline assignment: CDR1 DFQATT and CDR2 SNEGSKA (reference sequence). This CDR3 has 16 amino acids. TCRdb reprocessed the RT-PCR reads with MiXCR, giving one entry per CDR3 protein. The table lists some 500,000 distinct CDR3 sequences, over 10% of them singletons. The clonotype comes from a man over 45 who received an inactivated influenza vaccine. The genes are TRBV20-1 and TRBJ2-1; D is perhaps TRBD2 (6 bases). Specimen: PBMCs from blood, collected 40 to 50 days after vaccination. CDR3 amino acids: CSARVIGGEFYNEQFF. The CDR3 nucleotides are TGCAGTGCTAGGGTCATCGGCGGGGAATTCTACAATGAGCAGTTCTTC.